The 11 T cell receptor beta chains presented below share a single source sample, sequenced in a study of blood T cell repertoires in COVID-19. Assay used: immunoSEQ multiplex PCR; TCRdb lists only in-frame clones, some missing. The sample lists tens of thousands of clones, roughly 86% occurring once. Sample: peripheral blood. All receptors come from a woman aged 45-60 years with active or convalescent COVID-19.

CDR3 loop: CASSLAISRETQYF. The DNA for the CDR3 is TGCGCCAGCAGCTTGGCGATTAGCCGGGAGACCCAGTACTTC. This sequence joins TRBV5-1 and TRBJ2-5; no clear D. CDR3 size: 14 residues. Trimming removed 0 bases at V and 5 bases at J, with 11 bases between. CDR1 is SGHRS, CDR2 YFSETQ, per germline.

Worth noting for this clone: A read error is likely, as this CDR3 ends without the conserved phenylalanine or tryptophan. The limits of the CDR3 on the DNA are not certain, so only TCRdb's listed CDR3 is given. The chain joins TRBV27 to TRBJ2-7; the D call of TRBD2 is as the table states it, not checked on the DNA. The CDR3 spans 15 amino acids, including both terminal residues. CDR1 and CDR2 (germline): MNHEY, SMNVEV (reference sequence). CDR3 sequence: CASRPGLADVSRLCL.

This clone appeared once. The chain combines TRBV25-1 with TRBJ1-2, with 9 bases fitting TRBD1. The V segment lost 4 bases and the J segment 8 bases; nucleotides outside the gene matches: 8. The CDR3 contains 14 residues. Per the germline V gene, CDR1 is MGHDK and CDR2 is SYGVNS. The CDR3 loop reads CASSGGQGVRGYTF. CDR3 DNA: TGTGCCAGCAGTGGGGGACAGGGAGTTCGAGGCTACACCTTC.

V gene TRBV9 combines with J gene TRBJ2-6; 9 bases line up with TRBD1. Germline values: CDR1 SGDLS, CDR2 YYNGEE. This CDR3 comprises 18 residues. With 6 bases clipped from V and 1 base from J, the junction kept 11 bases outside the gene matches. The CDR3 loop reads CASTESGTGLSGANVLTF. As DNA, the CDR3 is TGTGCCAGCACTGAGTCCGGGACAGGGTTATCTGGGGCCAACGTCCTGACTTTC. Based on the CDR3 plus reference TRBV9 and TRBJ2-6, the full variable domain is DSGVTQTPKHLITATGQRVTLRCSPRSGDLSVYWYQQSLDQGLQFLIQYYNGEERAKGNILERFSAQQFPDLHSELNLSSLELGDSALYFCASTESGTGLSGANVLTFGAGSRLTVL.

The rearrangement joins TRBV5-6 to TRBJ2-5; D gene ambiguous. The length of the CDR3 is 14 residues. The V and J ends lost 1 base and 4 bases respectively, with 11 bases between them. The germline CDR1 and CDR2 sequences are SGHDT and YYEEEE. Here the CDR3 reads CASSLITGGETQYF. The DNA of the CDR3 is TGTGCCAGCAGCTTGATAACTGGCGGAGAGACCCAGTACTTC. Full variable domain (outside the CDR3, taken from reference TRBV5-6 and TRBJ2-5): DAGVTQSPTHLIKTRGQQVTLRCSPKSGHDTVSWYQQALGQGPQFIFQYYEEEERQRGNFPDRFSGHQFPNYSSELNVNALLLGDSALYLCASSLITGGETQYFGPGTRLLVL.

The chain joins TRBV10-3 to TRBJ2-7, with TRBD1 identical over 9 bases. Germline CDR1 is ENHRY and CDR2 is SYGVKD. V was clipped by 0 bases and J by 1 base; unmatched bases: 7. The CDR3 is 17 amino acids. The CDR3 bases are TGTGCCATCAGTGAGTCAACGGGACAGGGTAGGTCCTACGAGCAGTACTTC. Its translation is CAISESTGQGRSYEQYF.

The chain carries TRBV19 and TRBJ1-1; D ambiguous. The CDR3 consists of 14 residues. Germline V gene sequence: CDR1 LNHDA, CDR2 SQIVND (reference sequence). The V end lost 7 bases, the J end lost 3 bases, and 15 bases lay between the germline ends. The CDR3 region has the DNA TGTGCCAGTAATCTAGTCGGTGGTCACACTGAAGCTTTCTTT. It yields the protein CASNLVGGHTEAFF.

This clone was counted once. The chain combines TRBV5-1 with TRBJ1-5, with a possible D match to TRBD1 (5 bases). The germline V gene encodes CDR1 SGHRS and CDR2 YFSETQ. Trimming removed 5 bases from V and 6 bases from J, with 18 bases in between. This CDR3 is 15 amino acids long. CDR3 bases: TGCGCCAGCAGTCCAAGACCGGACAACGCTCAGCCCCAGCATTTT. Residues: CASSPRPDNAQPQHF.

The V call is TRBV11-3, the J call TRBJ2-1; tentatively, D is TRBD2 (6 bases). The CDR3 loop spans 17 amino acids. The germline V gene has CDR1 SGHNT and CDR2 YENEEA. V was clipped by 0 bases and J by 4 bases, with 16 bases between them. CDR3 in DNA: TGTGCCAGCAGCTTAGATCCCCCGGGAGTGCGGTACAATGAGCAGTTCTTC. Translating it yields CASSLDPPGVRYNEQFF. The full variable domain, its missing parts supplied by reference TRBV11-3 and TRBJ2-1, is EAGVVQSPRYKIIEKKQPVAFWCNPISGHNTLYWYLQNLGQGPELLIRYENEEAVDDSQLPKDRFSAERLKGVDSTLKIQPAELGDSAVYLCASSLDPPGVRYNEQFFGPGTRLTVL.

The chain couples TRBV30 to TRBJ2-7; TRBD1 matches at 10 bases. Germline V gene sequence: CDR1 GTSNPN, CDR2 SVGIG (reference sequence). The V and J ends lost 2 bases and 6 bases, in that order; junction bases with no gene match: 16. The CDR3 spans 17 residues. CDR3 amino acids: CAWSPFEIRDRGFEQYF. The CDR3 DNA is TGTGCCTGGAGTCCGTTTGAGATCCGGGACAGGGGATTCGAGCAGTACTTC.

The rearrangement uses TRBV11-1 and TRBJ2-1, with TRBD2 matching 7 bases. The ends lost 1 base at V and 6 bases at J; junction bases unmatched: 6. CDR3 length: 15 residues. Germline V gene lookup returns CDR1 SGHAT and CDR2 FQDESV (reference sequence). CDR3 sequence reads: CASSLVVGGSNEQFF. Here the CDR3 DNA reads TGTGCCAGCAGCTTAGTAGTGGGAGGGAGCAATGAGCAGTTCTTC.